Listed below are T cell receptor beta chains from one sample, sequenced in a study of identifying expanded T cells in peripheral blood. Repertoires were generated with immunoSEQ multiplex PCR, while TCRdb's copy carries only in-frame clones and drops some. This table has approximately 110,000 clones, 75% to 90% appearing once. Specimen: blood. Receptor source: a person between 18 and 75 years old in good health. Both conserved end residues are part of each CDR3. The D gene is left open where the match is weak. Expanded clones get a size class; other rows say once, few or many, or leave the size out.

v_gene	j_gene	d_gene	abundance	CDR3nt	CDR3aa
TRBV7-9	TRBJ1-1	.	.	TGTGCCAGCAGCGTAATCAGTGGGGGAGGAGACACTGAAGCTTTCTTT	CASSVISGGGDTEAFF
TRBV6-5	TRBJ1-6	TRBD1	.	TGTGCCAGCAGCGAACAGGGGGCAGGATCACCCCTCCACTTT	CASSEQGAGSPLHF
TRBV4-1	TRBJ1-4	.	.	TGCGCCAGCAGCGGACGGACAGCTTACAATGAAAAACTGTTTTTT	CASSGRTAYNEKLFF
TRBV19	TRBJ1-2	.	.	TGTGCCAGTAGTACAGGGTTTCGATATGGCTACACCTTC	CASSTGFRYGYTF
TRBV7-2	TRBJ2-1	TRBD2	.	TGTGCCAGCAGCTTATCCCCCACTAGCGGGGGGCTCTACAATGAGCAGTTCTTC	CASSLSPTSGGLYNEQFF
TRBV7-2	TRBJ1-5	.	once	TGTGCCAGCAGCTTAGGTTGGGCTGAAAGAAATCAGCCCCAGCATTTT	CASSLGWAERNQPQHF
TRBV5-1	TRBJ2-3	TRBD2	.	TGCGCCAGCAGCTCAGCGGGACCCAGCACAGATACGCAGTATTTT	CASSSAGPSTDTQYF
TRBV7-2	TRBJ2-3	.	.	TGTGCCAGCAGCTTAGGGTCCGTACACCCCACAGATACGCAGTATTTT	CASSLGSVHPTDTQYF
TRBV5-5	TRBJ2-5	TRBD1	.	TGTGCCAGCAGCCCACAGGGGGCAACAGAGACCCAGTACTTC	CASSPQGATETQYF
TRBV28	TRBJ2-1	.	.	TGTGCCAGCAGTTTATTAGGTCAGGGAAGTGATGAGCAGTTCTTC	CASSLLGQGSDEQFF
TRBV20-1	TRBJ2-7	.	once	TGCAGTGCTAGTGGTGGAGAGCAGTACTTC	CSASGGEQYF
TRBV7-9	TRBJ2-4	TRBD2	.	TGTGCCAGCAGCGGAATAGCGGGGGGGCCCAAAAACATTCAGTACTTC	CASSGIAGGPKNIQYF
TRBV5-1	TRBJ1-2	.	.	TGCGCCAGCAGCCCTCGTTTGGGGGGGGCTGTTCATGGCTACACCTTC	CASSPRLGGAVHGYTF
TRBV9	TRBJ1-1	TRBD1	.	TGTGCCAGCAGCGGACAGGGGAGGACTGAAGCTTTCTTT	CASSGQGRTEAFF
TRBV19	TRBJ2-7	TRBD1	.	TGTGCCAGTAGTATAGTAGGGGGCACATACTACGAGCAGTACTTC	CASSIVGGTYYEQYF
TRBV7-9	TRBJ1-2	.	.	TGTGCCAGCAGCTTAGATCGGGGCAGCTCGCTGGGAGGCTACACCTTC	CASSLDRGSSLGGYTF
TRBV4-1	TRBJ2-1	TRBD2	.	TGCGCCAGCAGCCAGAGCTCGATAGCGGGGCCGTACAATGAGCAGTTCTTC	CASSQSSIAGPYNEQFF
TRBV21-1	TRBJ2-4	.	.	TGTGCCAGCAGCAAATTTAATGGGAGATTAGCCAAAAACATTCAGTACTTC	CASSKFNGRLAKNIQYF
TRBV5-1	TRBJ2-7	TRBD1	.	TGCGCCAGCAGCTCTGGTGGGACAGTCACCTACGAGCAGTACTTC	CASSSGGTVTYEQYF
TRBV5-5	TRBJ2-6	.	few	TGTGCCAGCAGCTTGGCCAGGGGATTTATCTCTGGGGCCAACGTCCTGACTTTC	CASSLARGFISGANVLTF
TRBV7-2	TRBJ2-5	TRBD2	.	TGTGCCAGCCAAATAGCGGGGGGGGAGACCCAGTACTTC	CASQIAGGETQYF
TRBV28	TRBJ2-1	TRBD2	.	TGTGCCAGCAGTTTAGTCGCCGGCGGGGTTAGCGGGGGGAATGAGCAGTTCTTC	CASSLVAGGVSGGNEQFF
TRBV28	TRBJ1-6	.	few	TGTGCCAGCAGTTTCAGACCAGGACAAAAACTCCACTTT	CASSFRPGQKLHF
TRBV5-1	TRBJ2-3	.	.	TGCGCCAGCAGCTCAACAGGGCTAGATACGCAGTATTTT	CASSSTGLDTQYF
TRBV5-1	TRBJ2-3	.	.	TGCGCCAGCAGTGGGGTGGGGCCGGATACGCAGTATTTT	CASSGVGPDTQYF
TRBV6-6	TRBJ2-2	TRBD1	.	TGTGCCAGCAGCCCGACAGGGACCACCGGGGAGCTGTTTTTT	CASSPTGTTGELFF
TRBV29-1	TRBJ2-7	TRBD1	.	TGCAGCGCACGGGACAGTCAGTCCTACGAGCAGTACTTC	CSARDSQSYEQYF
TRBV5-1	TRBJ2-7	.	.	TGCGCCAGCAGCCAGGGCACTACAACCCCCTACGAGCAGTACTTC	CASSQGTTTPYEQYF
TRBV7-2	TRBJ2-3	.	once	TGTGCCAGCAGCTTAGCCCCGGGGGGCCAGACGGGGGCAGATACGCAGTATTTT	CASSLAPGGQTGADTQYF
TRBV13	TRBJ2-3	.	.	TGTGCCAGCAGCTTAGTTAGGACTCCGGATACGCAGTATTTT	CASSLVRTPDTQYF
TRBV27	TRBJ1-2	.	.	TGTGCCAGCAGACGGGGGCCGAGGTCCTATGGCTACACCTTC	CASRRGPRSYGYTF